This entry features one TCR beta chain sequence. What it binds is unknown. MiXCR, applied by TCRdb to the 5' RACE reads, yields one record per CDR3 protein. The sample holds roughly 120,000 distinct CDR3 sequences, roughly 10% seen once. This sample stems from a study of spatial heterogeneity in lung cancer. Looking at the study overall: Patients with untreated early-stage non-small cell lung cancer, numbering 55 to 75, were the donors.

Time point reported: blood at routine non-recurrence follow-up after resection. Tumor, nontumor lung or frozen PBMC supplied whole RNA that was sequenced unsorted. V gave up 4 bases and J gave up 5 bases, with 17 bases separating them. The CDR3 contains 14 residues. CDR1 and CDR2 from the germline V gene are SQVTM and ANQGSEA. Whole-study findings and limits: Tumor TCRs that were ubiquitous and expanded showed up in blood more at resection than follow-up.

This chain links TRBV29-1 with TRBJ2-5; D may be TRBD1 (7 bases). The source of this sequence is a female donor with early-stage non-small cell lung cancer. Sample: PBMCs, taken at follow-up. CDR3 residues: CSVGYRGGRETQYF. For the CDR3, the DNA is TGCAGCGTTGGTTACAGGGGAGGACGGGAGACCCAGTACTTC.